One sample yielded the 18 T cell receptor beta chains listed below, sequenced in a study of T cell repertoires in cytomegalovirus infection (dated by TCRdb to about 2019). This sample's treatment or condition label indicates: in vitro stimulation with specific CMV peptide epitopes to enrich CMV-specific T cells. Instrument on record: Illumina HiSeq 1500. TCRdb reanalyzed the raw reads on its own, using fastp at Q25 for trimming and MiXCR for clone calling, and kept in-frame beta chains. Rows are unified per CDR3 protein, each entry keeping the most common DNA and genes. Across this sample there are hundreds of thousands of distinct CDR3 sequences, with roughly 29% seen only once. The biggest ten clones account for 15% to 20% of the sample. These receptors' targets are unknown. This specimen was cultured PBMCs, taken from culture after CMV antigen stimulation. The origin of the receptors is a human donor in good health (CMV status not recorded). Some clones in this sample may be carry-over from other donors' samples.

This clonotype was recorded many times. The genes are TRBV7-8 and TRBJ1-1, with TRBD1 matching over 7 bases. V dropped 1 base and J dropped 5; count of bases not matched to a gene: 4. The CDR3 has 14 amino acids. Germline V gene data show CDR1 as SGHVS and CDR2 as FQNEAQ. The CDR3 spells CASSLGRGQTEAFF. The CDR3 DNA reads TGTGCCAGCAGCTTAGGTAGGGGGCAAACTGAAGCTTTCTTT.

The V and J genes are TRBV6-6 and TRBJ1-1; D call uncertain. This CDR3 is 16 amino acids long. V lost 0 bases and J lost 5, with 16 bases in between. The germline CDR1 and CDR2 sequences are MNHNY and SVGAGI (reference sequence). The DNA of the CDR3 is TGTGCCAGCAGTTACTCGAAAACCCAACGCGTAACTGAAGCTTTCTTT. Protein product: CASSYSKTQRVTEAFF.

This sequence joins TRBV2 and TRBJ2-5, with D possibly being TRBD2 (5 bases). The CDR3 is made up of 14 amino acids. Trimming removed 5 bases from V and 1 base from J, with 11 bases in between. The V gene's germline CDR1 is SNHLY and CDR2 FYNNEI. CDR3 sequence: CASSLREGQETQYF. In nucleotides, the CDR3 is TGTGCCAGCAGTCTCCGGGAAGGCCAAGAGACCCAGTACTTC.

This clonotype was counted between two and nine times. The chain joins TRBV7-9 to TRBJ1-1; TRBD1 aligns across 8 bases. Germline CDR1 reads SEHNR; CDR2 reads FQNEAQ (reference sequence). This CDR3 contains 20 residues. Trimming at V came to 0 bases and at J to 0 bases, leaving 15 bases not matched to a gene. CDR3 DNA: TGTGCCAGCAGCTTAGCCCCCAAACAGGGGGGACATAGTATGAACACTGAAGCTTTCTTT. Its protein product is CASSLAPKQGGHSMNTEAFF. The complete variable domain, with remaining parts taken from reference TRBV7-9 and TRBJ1-1, reads DTGVSQNPRHKITKRGQNVTFRCDPISEHNRLYWYRQTLGQGPEFLTYFQNEAQLEKSRLLSDRFSAERPKGSFSTLEIQRTEQGDSAMYLCASSLAPKQGGHSMNTEAFFGQGTRLTVV.

The CDR3 sequence is CASSSTTGGVYEQYF. The CDR3 region has the DNA TGTGCCAGCAGCTCAACGACAGGGGGGGTGTACGAGCAGTACTTC. The rearrangement links TRBV13 to TRBJ2-7; 9 nucleotides match TRBD1. This CDR3 is built from 15 residues. Germline V lookup: CDR1 PRHDT, CDR2 FYEKMQ (reference sequence). Trimming removed 4 bases from V and 4 bases from J; junction bases left unmatched: 8.

This clonotype was picked up a small number of times. The chain joins TRBV28 to TRBJ1-5, with 8 bases lining up with TRBD1. Germline-derived CDR1 and CDR2 are MDHEN and SYDVKM. V was clipped by 6 bases and J by 5 bases; unmatched bases: 9. This CDR3 is 15 amino acids long. As DNA, the CDR3 is TGTGCCAGCAGCCCCGGACAGGGTTGGGATCAGCCCCAGCATTTT. Protein: CASSPGQGWDQPQHF.

This clonotype was recorded a few times. The V and J genes are TRBV5-1 and TRBJ2-5, with D perhaps matching TRBD1 (6 bases). This CDR3 region has 14 residues. V was pared by 2 bases and J by 2 bases, with 10 bases between. The germline CDR1 and CDR2 sequences are SGHRS and YFSETQ. CDR3 sequence (DNA): TGCGCCAGCAGCTTAGGACAGTCTCAAGAGACCCAGTACTTC. It specifies CASSLGQSQETQYF.

V usage is TRBV7-9 and J usage is TRBJ1-6; D is uncertain. In germline, CDR1 is SEHNR, CDR2 FQNEAQ (reference sequence). This CDR3 contains 13 residues. With 0 bases removed from V and 10 bases from J, the gap between germline ends came to 7 bases. CDR3 bases: TGTGCCAGCAGCTTAGCGTCCACCTCACCCCTCCACTTT. Translated, it gives CASSLASTSPLHF. Full variable domain (remainder filled in from reference TRBV7-9 and TRBJ1-6): DTGVSQNPRHKITKRGQNVTFRCDPISEHNRLYWYRQTLGQGPEFLTYFQNEAQLEKSRLLSDRFSAERPKGSFSTLEIQRTEQGDSAMYLCASSLASTSPLHFGNGTRLTVT.

The chain uses TRBV7-2 and TRBJ1-2; D is perhaps TRBD1 (5 bases). Germline V gene data show CDR1 as SGHTA and CDR2 as FQGNSA. V shed 2 bases and J shed 4 bases, with 14 bases lying between them. The length of the CDR3 is 15 residues. CDR3 coding DNA: TGTGCCAGCAGCTTAACCAGGGAGTCGGGCTATGGCTACACCTTC. This encodes CASSLTRESGYGYTF.

This clonotype was counted a single time. V and J are TRBV6-2 or TRBV6-3 and TRBJ2-2, with D unresolved. The CDR3 length is 12 residues. Germline V gene sequence: CDR1 MNHEY, CDR2 SVGEGT. The V end was cut by 4 bases, the J end by 6 bases, with 6 bases between. CDR3 in DNA: TGTGCCAGCAGTTCTATAGCCGGGGAGCTGTTTTTT. Its protein product is CASSSIAGELFF.

This clonotype was detected a few times. This chain links TRBV6-1 with TRBJ2-2; 7 nucleotides align to TRBD2. Germline V gene lookup returns CDR1 MNHNS and CDR2 SASEGT. V dropped 6 bases and J dropped 4; count of bases not matched to a gene: 8. The CDR3 has 15 amino acids. The CDR3 spells CASRWEAGVTGELFF. The CDR3 nucleotides read TGTGCCAGCAGGTGGGAGGCGGGAGTCACCGGGGAGCTGTTTTTT.

Here the CDR3 reads CASSSHLSGSQGTRSYEQYF. CDR3 coding DNA: TGTGCCAGCAGCTCCCACCTATCGGGTTCACAGGGGACCCGATCCTACGAGCAGTACTTC. This chain links TRBV6-1 with TRBJ2-7; 7 bases line up with TRBD1. Germline CDR1 and CDR2: MNHNS and SASEGT. CDR3 length equals 20 residues. J gave up 1 base and V 6 bases, and 24 bases lay outside the gene matches.

This chain uses TRBV28 with TRBJ1-2; weak D call: TRBD1 (6 bases). CDR3 length: 15 residues. In germline, CDR1 is MDHEN, CDR2 SYDVKM. V lost 5 bases to trimming and J lost 4 bases, with 17 bases between them. Written as DNA, the CDR3 is TGTGCCAGCAGTCCAGTCGGACAGAACTTCTATGGCTACACCTTC. Translating it yields CASSPVGQNFYGYTF.

The chain recombines TRBV12-3 or TRBV12-4 with TRBJ2-7; TRBD1 matches 7 bases. V dropped 5 bases and J dropped 0; count of bases not matched to a gene: 7. This CDR3 is built from 15 residues. CDR3 protein: CASSPGTAISYEQYF. Written as DNA, the CDR3 is TGTGCCAGCAGTCCCGGGACAGCGATCTCCTACGAGCAGTACTTC.

This clonotype was observed a single time. The chain joins TRBV7-9 to TRBJ1-5; the match to TRBD1 covers 8 bases. The germline gives CDR1 SEHNR, CDR2 FQNEAQ (reference sequence). The CDR3 is 15 amino acids. Trimming cost V 5 bases and J 9 bases; bases outside gene matches: 12. The CDR3 loop reads CASSTGQDGIGPQHF. The DNA for the CDR3 is TGTGCCAGCAGCACGGGACAGGATGGGATAGGGCCCCAGCATTTT.

The sample holds many counts of this clonotype. The chain joins TRBV7-8 to TRBJ1-2; D not certain. V lost 0 bases and J lost 4, with 9 bases in between. The CDR3 runs to 14 residues. Germline V gene lookup returns CDR1 SGHVS and CDR2 FQNEAQ. The CDR3 protein is CASSLAGQTYGYTF. In DNA form, the CDR3 reads TGTGCCAGCAGCTTAGCCGGGCAGACCTATGGCTACACCTTC.

The chain combines TRBV7-9 with TRBJ2-3, with 11 bases that match TRBD2. The CDR3 runs 17 residues. The germline CDR1 and CDR2 sequences are SEHNR and FQNEAQ (reference sequence). V was clipped by 5 bases and J by 2 bases; unmatched bases: 9. The CDR3 region is CASSPGTSGLLTDTQYF. The CDR3 DNA reads as TGTGCCAGCAGCCCTGGGACTAGCGGACTACTCACAGATACGCAGTATTTT.

The chain carries TRBV10-3 and TRBJ2-1, with D possibly being TRBD1 or TRBD2 (5 bases each). The CDR3 runs to 15 residues. V was trimmed by 7 bases and J by 0 bases, leaving 13 bases between them. The germline V gene encodes CDR1 ENHRY and CDR2 SYGVKD. The CDR3 is CAITRSGSSYNEQFF. For the CDR3, the DNA is TGTGCCATCACCCGGTCAGGGAGCTCCTACAATGAGCAGTTCTTC.